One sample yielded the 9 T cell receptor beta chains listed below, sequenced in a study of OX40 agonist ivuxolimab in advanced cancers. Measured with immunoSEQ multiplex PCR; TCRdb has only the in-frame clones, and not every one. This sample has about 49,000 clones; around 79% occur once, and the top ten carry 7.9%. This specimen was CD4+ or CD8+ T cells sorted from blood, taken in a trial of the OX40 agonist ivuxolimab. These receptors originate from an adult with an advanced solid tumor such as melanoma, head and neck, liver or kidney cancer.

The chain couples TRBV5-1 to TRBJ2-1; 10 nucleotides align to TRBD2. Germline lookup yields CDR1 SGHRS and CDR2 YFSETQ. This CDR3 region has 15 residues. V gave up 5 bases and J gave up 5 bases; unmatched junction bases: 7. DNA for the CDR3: TGCGCCAGCAGAGTCGGGACTAGCGTTAACAATGAGCAGTTCTTC. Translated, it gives CASRVGTSVNNEQFF.

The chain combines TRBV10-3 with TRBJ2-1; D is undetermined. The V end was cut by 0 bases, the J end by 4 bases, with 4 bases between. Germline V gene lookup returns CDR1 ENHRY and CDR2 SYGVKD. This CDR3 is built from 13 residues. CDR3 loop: CAISESNYNEQFF. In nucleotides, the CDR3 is TGTGCCATCAGTGAGTCGAATTACAATGAGCAGTTCTTC.

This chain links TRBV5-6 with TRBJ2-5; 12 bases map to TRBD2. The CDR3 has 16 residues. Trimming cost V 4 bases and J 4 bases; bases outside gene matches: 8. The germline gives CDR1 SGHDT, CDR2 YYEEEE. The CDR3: CASSARLAGVVETQYF. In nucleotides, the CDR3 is TGTGCCAGCAGCGCCAGACTAGCGGGAGTTGTAGAGACCCAGTACTTC.

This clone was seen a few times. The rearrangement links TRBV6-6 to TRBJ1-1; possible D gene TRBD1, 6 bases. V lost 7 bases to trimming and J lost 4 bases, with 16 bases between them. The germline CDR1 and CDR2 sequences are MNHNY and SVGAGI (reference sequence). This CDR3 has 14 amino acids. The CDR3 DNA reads TGTGCCAGCACCTTGGAGGGGGGAGTCACTGAAGCTTTCTTT. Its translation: CASTLEGGVTEAFF.

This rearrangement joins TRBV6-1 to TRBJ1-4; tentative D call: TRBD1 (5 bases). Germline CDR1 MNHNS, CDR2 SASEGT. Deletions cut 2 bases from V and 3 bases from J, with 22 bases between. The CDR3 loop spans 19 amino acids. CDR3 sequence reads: CASSELLILYRGSNEKLFF. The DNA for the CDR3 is TGTGCCAGCAGTGAATTATTGATACTATATAGGGGTTCTAATGAAAAACTGTTTTTT.

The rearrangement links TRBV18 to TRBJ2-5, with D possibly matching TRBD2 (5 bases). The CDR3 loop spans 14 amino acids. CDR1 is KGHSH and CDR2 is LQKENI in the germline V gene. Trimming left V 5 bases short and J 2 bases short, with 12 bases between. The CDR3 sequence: CASSSSSRQETQYF. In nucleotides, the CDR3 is TGTGCCAGCTCATCGTCTAGCAGACAAGAGACCCAGTACTTC.

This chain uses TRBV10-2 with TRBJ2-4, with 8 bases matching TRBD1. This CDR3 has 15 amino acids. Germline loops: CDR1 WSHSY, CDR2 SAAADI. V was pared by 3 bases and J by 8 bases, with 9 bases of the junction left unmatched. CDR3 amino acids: CASSDWTGLVDIQYF. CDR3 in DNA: TGCGCCAGCAGTGACTGGACAGGGTTAGTAGACATTCAGTACTTC.

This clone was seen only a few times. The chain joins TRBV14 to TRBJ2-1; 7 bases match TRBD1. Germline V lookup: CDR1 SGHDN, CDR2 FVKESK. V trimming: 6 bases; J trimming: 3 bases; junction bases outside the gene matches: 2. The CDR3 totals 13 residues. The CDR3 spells CASSRQGYNEQFF. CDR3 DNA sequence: TGTGCCAGCAGTCGACAGGGCTACAATGAGCAGTTCTTC. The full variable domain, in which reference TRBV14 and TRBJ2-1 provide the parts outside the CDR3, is EAGVTQFPSHSVIEKGQTVTLRCDPISGHDNLYWYRRVMGKEIKFLLHFVKESKQDESGMPNNRFLAERTGGTYSTLKVQPAELEDSGVYFCASSRQGYNEQFFGPGTRLTVL.

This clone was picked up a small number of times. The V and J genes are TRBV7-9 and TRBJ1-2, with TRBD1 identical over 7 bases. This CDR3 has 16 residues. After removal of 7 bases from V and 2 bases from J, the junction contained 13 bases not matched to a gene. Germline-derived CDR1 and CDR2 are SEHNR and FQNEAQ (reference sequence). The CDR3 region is CASTPPGTARNYGYTF. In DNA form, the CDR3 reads TGTGCCAGCACTCCCCCGGGGACAGCCAGAAACTATGGCTACACCTTC.